This TCR beta chain emerged from a study of T cells after posttransplantation cyclophosphamide. Regarding the study as a whole: Later blood repertoires were often dominated by clones from the donor CD8+ memory compartment.

This clone has a count of ten or more. Its antigen is as yet unknown. Cyclophosphamide on days +3 and +4 followed busulfan-fludarabine conditioning and a marrow graft. Assay: immunoSEQ multiplex PCR; the TCRdb copy retains only in-frame clones and omits some. This sample carries roughly 8,000 clones and no singletons, and about 6.4% goes to the top ten. The material was PBMCs, obtained after an allogeneic stem cell transplant with post-transplant cyclophosphamide. This receptor was identified in a male patient aged 25 to 39 who received an allogeneic stem cell transplant from an unrelated donor, was CMV-positive, and had acute and chronic GVHD. Some T cells may be graft donor cells.

CDR3 protein: CASSHSTVNTEAFF. DNA for the CDR3: TGTGCCAGCAGCCACTCGACAGTGAACACTGAAGCTTTCTTT. The rearrangement uses TRBV16 and TRBJ1-1; tentatively, D is TRBD1 (5 bases). V was trimmed by 3 bases and J by 0 bases, leaving 8 bases between them. There are 14 residues in the CDR3. Germline V gene data show CDR1 as KGHSY and CDR2 as FQNENV. Filled out from reference TRBV16 and TRBJ1-1, the complete variable domain reads GEEVAQTPKHLVRGEGQKAKLYCAPIKGHSYVFWYQQVLKNEFKFLISFQNENVFDETGMPKERFSAKCLPNSPCSLEIQATKLEDSAVYFCASSHSTVNTEAFFGQGTRLTVV.